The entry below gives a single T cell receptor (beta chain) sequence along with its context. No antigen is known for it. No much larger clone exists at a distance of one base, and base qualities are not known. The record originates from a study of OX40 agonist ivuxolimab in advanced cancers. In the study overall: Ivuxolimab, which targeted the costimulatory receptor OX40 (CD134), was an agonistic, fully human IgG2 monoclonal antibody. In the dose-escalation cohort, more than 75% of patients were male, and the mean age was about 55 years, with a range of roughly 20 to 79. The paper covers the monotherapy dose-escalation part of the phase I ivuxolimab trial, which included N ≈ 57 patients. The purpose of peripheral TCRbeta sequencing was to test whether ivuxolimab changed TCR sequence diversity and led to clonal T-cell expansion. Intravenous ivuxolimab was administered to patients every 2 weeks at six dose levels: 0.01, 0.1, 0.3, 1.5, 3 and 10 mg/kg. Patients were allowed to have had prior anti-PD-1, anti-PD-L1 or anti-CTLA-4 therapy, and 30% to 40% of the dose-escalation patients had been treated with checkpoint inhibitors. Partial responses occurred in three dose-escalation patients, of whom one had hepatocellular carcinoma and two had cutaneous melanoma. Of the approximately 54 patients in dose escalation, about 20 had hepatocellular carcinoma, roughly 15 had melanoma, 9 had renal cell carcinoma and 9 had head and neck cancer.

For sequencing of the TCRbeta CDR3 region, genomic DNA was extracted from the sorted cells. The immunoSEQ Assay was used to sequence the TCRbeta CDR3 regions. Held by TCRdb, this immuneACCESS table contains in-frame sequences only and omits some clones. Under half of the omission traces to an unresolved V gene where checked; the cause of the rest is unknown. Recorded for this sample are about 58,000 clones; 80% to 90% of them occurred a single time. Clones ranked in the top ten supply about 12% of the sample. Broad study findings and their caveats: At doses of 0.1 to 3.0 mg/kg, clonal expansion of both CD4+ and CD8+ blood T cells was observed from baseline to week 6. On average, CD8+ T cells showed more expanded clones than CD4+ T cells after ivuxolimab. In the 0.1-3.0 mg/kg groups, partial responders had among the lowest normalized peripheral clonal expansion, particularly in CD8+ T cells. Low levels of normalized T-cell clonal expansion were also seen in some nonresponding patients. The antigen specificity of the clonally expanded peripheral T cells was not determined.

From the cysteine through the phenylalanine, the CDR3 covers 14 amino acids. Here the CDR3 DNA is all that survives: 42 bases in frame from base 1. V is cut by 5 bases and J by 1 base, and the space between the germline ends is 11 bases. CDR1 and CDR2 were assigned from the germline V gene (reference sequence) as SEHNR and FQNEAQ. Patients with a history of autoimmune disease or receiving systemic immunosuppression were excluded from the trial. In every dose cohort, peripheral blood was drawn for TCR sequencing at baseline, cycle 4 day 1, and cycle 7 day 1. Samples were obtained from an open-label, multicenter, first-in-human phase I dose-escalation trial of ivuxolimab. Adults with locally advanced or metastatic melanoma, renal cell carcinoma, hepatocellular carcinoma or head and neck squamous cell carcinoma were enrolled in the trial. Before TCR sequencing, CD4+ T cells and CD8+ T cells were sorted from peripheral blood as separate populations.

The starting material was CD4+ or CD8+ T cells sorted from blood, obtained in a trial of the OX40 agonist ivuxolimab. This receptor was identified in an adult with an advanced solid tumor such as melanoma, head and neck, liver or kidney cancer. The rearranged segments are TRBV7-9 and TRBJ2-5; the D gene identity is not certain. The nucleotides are TGTGCCAGCAGCCCCGGGCGGAGCCAAGAGACCCAGTACTTC. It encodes CASSPGRSQETQYF.